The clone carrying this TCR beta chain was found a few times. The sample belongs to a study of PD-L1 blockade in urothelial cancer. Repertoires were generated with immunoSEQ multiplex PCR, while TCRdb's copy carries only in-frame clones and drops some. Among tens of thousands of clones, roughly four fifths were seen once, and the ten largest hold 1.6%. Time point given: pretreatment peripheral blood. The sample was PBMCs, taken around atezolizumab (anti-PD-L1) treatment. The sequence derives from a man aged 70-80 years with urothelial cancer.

The CDR3 protein is CASSLNTGERYEQYF. In DNA form, the CDR3 reads TGCGCCAGCAGCTTGAATACAGGGGAAAGGTACGAGCAGTACTTC. J is TRBJ2-7 and V is TRBV5-1, with 7 bases matching TRBD1. Germline V CDR1 and CDR2: SGHRS, YFSETQ. CDR3 length: 15 amino acids. Trimming removed 1 base from V and 4 bases from J; junction bases left unmatched: 8.